This T cell receptor (beta chain) stems from a study of beta chain features in type 1 diabetes (dated 2018 in TCRdb). Concerning the study at large: Patients and healthy donors did not differ in mean age, gender distribution, total cell number or subset yield. A total of approximately 99,000,000 sorted cells were examined across all samples, and RNA yield correlated strongly with the number of cells per subset. The study compared TCRB repertoires of sorted circulating CD4+ T cell subsets between recently diagnosed type 1 diabetes patients and matched healthy donors. Regulatory and stem cell-like memory subsets were obtained from only 8 patients and about 8 healthy donors, while naive and central memory subsets were obtained from all 30 or so donors. The investigation overall reported the following: Because small numbers of individuals were included in the HLA sub-analyses, any influence of HLA type on TCRB rearrangement was left unresolved. Because cDNA was sequenced instead of genomic DNA, highly expressing activated cells could be over-represented, though the groups showed no difference in activation or CD3 levels. Patients with type 1 diabetes made fewer insertions and deleted more nucleotides at VDJ recombination sites, implying thymic rearrangement abnormalities. Shorter templates might be favored by PCR, yet because patient and control samples were amplified and corrected together, any such skew would affect both groups equally. The naive, central memory and regulatory TCRB repertoires appeared to resemble one another more closely among patients than among healthy donors. Type 1 diabetes patients showed a moderate but significant shortening of TCRB CDR3 length in all four CD4+ subsets.

As for this clone: Its specific antigen is unknown. Per-nucleotide qualities are absent, and no much larger clonotype sits a single base away.

Trimming removed 7 bases from V and 0 bases from J, leaving 19 bases between the germline ends. CDR1 is given as SQVTM and CDR2 as ANQGSEA, both from the germline V gene. The CDR3 measures 16 amino acids from cysteine to phenylalanine. Kept here is only the CDR3 DNA, which spans 48 bases and is read in frame from base 1. All of the isolated RNA was reverse transcribed with the High Capacity cDNA Reverse Transcription Kit, so expressed TCRB transcripts were sequenced. Deep immunoSEQ sequencing was applied to naive, central memory and regulatory T cell samples, giving an average of roughly 3.5 million total reads per sample. Sorted cells were lysed in RLT buffer, and RNA was extracted using DNase-treated RNeasy Micro or Mini kits according to cell number. Each cell subset was processed separately to prevent cross-contamination, with patient and healthy donor samples processed together. Using the immunoSEQ multiplex PCR, TCRB sequences were amplified from cDNA into 87-bp fragments spanning the CDR3 region. Amplicons were sequenced on the Illumina HiSeq platform. Per the source publication's procedure: Synthetic template baselines were used to correct PCR bias computationally, reads within Hamming distance 2 were collapsed, and singletons that could not be merged were discarded. By aligning reads against IMGT, V, D and J genes, CDR3 length, and insertions or deletions at six rearrangement sites were assigned. Within each subset, clonotype counts were normalized to sorted cell number, after which true diversity and Gini coefficients were computed with the tcR R package. The overlap coefficient, calculated on TCRB nucleotide sequences, was used to quantify repertoire sharing. Out-of-frame TCRB sequences from naive cells were analyzed to stand in for the pre-selection repertoire. TCRdb stores this immuneACCESS table with in-frame sequences only. Part of the clones is absent; in the studies checked, under half of the shortfall reflects unresolved V genes, and no reason is known for the rest. That table supplies the V and J calls and clone size; D and trimming were determined from the DNA. The sample contains fewer than 500,000 clones, about 15% of them found a single time. The leading ten clones occupy 0.035% to 0.045% of the sample.

A single peripheral blood draw of around 120 mL on average was collected from each donor into heparinised tubes. A BD FACSAria II was used to sort naive, central memory, regulatory and stem cell-like memory CD4+ T cells with a panel that included CD45RO, CCR7, CD25, CD127, CD95 and CD27. All sorted populations exceeded 95% purity. PBMCs were isolated immediately by Lymphoprep density gradient centrifugation and stained directly without culture. Samples were stained and sorted in pairs, with one healthy donor and one patient per experiment, so that batch effects were minimized. Source material: naive CD4+ T cells from blood. The label giving this sample's cell subset or site can be read as: true naive CD4+ T cells. The receptor was derived from a man aged 25 to 40 in good health. The chain uses TRBV29-1 and TRBJ2-1, and perhaps TRBD2 as D gene, on 7 matching bases. The nucleotide sequence is given as TGCAGCGCCGCGGTTTGGGGGGGCAGCTCCTACAATGAGCAGTTCTTC. This translates into CSAAVWGGSSYNEQFF.